These 22 T cell receptor beta chains were sequenced from one sample in a study of T cells in women clearing cervical HPV infection. Method: immunoSEQ multiplex PCR; TCRdb's copy keeps in-frame clones and lacks some. This sample contains roughly 30,000 clones. The sample was blood buffy coat. These receptors all come from a woman between 18 and 69 years old with a cervical HPV16 infection that either progressed to CIN3+ or cleared (not recorded which).

On this clone itself: The CDR3 end is not reached by the read, which stops 3 residues before it; the germline J gene fills it in. V usage is TRBV2 and J usage is TRBJ1-5; D is uncertain. Germline values: CDR1 SNHLY, CDR2 FYNNEI. The CDR3 contains 14 residues. Trimming took 2 bases from V and 1 from J, leaving 6 bases between them. Incomplete CDR3 DNA: TGTGCCAGCAGTGAATTAACAAGCAATCAGCCC. This translates into CASSELTSNQP. The whole CDR3 sequence is CASSELTSNQPQHF.

To note about this clone: The DNA ends 3 residues before the CDR3 does, and the rest of the CDR3 is filled in from the germline J gene. The chain links TRBV7-3 to TRBJ2-1, with 8 bases identical to TRBD2. This CDR3 region has 12 residues. CDR1 is SGHTA, CDR2 FQGTGA, per germline. V lost 5 bases to trimming and J lost 7 bases; unmatched junction nucleotides: 1. The CDR3 loop is CASSPSGNEQFF. The part of the CDR3 DNA that was read is TGTGCCAGCAGCCCTAGCGGGAATGAG.

Concerning this clone itself: Read sequence stops 3 residues before the CDR3 end, and the germline J gene provides the missing end. This chain uses TRBV11-3 with TRBJ2-3, with D possibly being TRBD2 (6 bases). Per germline, CDR1 SGHNT and CDR2 YENEEA. With 1 base removed from V and 3 bases from J, the gap between germline ends came to 11 bases. There are 15 residues in the CDR3. This CDR3 reads CASSLGASVTDTQYF. CDR3 bases read: TGTGCCAGCAGCTTAGGTGCTAGCGTAACAGATACG.

Comments on this clone: The sequenced fragment ends 3 residues before the CDR3 boundary, so the rest is inferred from the germline J gene. J is TRBJ2-5 and V is TRBV5-1, with D perhaps TRBD1 (6 bases). Germline V gene sequence: CDR1 SGHRS, CDR2 YFSETQ. V lost 4 bases, J lost 2 bases, and 12 bases lay in between. This CDR3 has 14 amino acids. The sequenced part of the CDR3 DNA is TGCGCCAGCAGCCCCAATACAGGGCAAGAGACC. It specifies CASSPNTGQET. The CDR3 as a whole reads CASSPNTGQETQYF.

A word on this clone: Relative to the germline gene, one junction end is altered; a read error may explain this. The read terminates 3 residues before the CDR3 end, so the remaining end is supplied by the germline J gene. The chain links TRBV18 to TRBJ1-1; TRBD1 might be the D (5 bases). Germline CDR1 and CDR2: KGHSH and LQKENI. CDR3 size: 14 residues. The DNA read from the CDR3 is TGTGCCAGCTCACAAACGACAGCCAACACTGAC. It is translated as CASSQTTANTD. The whole CDR3 sequence reads CASSQTTANTDAFF. Combining the CDR3 with reference TRBV18 and TRBJ1-1 gives the whole variable domain NAGVMQNPRHLVRRRGQEARLRCSPMKGHSHVYWYRQLPEEGLKFMVYLQKENIIDESGMPKERFSAEFPKEGPSILRIQQVVRGDSAAYFCASSQTTANTDAFFGQGTRLTVV.

As to this clone: The sequenced fragment ends 3 residues before the CDR3 boundary, so the rest is inferred from the germline J gene. V and J are TRBV18 and TRBJ2-7; TRBD2 is a possible D gene (5 bases). The germline gives CDR1 KGHSH, CDR2 LQKENI. V was trimmed by 3 bases and J by 5 bases, leaving 8 bases between them. The CDR3 totals 12 residues. The CDR3 protein is CASSPIGDEQYF. The covered CDR3 bases are TGTGCCAGCTCACCGATCGGGGACGAG.

For this clone: The read falls 3 residues short of the CDR3 end, and the missing part is taken from the germline J gene. The chain employs TRBV7-2 and TRBJ2-3; TRBD2 might be the D (7 bases). V lost 10 bases, J lost 7 bases, and 21 bases lay in between. The CDR3 extends over 14 amino acids. From germline, CDR1 is SGHTA and CDR2 FQGNSA. The covered CDR3 bases are TGTGCCATCATACAGGGAGGGCGAGGAAATACG. This encodes CAIIQGGRGNT. The entire CDR3 sequence reads CAIIQGGRGNTQYF.

Note on this clone: The CDR3 end lies 3 residues beyond the end of the read and is filled in from the germline J gene. This chain links TRBV20-1 with TRBJ2-1; TRBD2 matches at 7 bases. V gave up 6 bases and J gave up 7 bases; unmatched junction bases: 9. Germline V gene sequence: CDR1 DFQATT, CDR2 SNEGSKA (reference sequence). CDR3 length: 13 residues. The chain's CDR3 is CSANGLVLNEQFF. CDR3 DNA (partial): TGCAGTGCAAACGGACTAGTTCTGAATGAG.

CDR3 bases read: TGCAGTGCCCCACCTTCAGGGGGCAATCAGCCC. Its protein product is CSAPPSGGNQP. The entire CDR3 protein reads CSAPPSGGNQPQHF. The V call is TRBV20-1, the J call TRBJ1-5; the D gene is possibly TRBD1 (6 bases). The read halts 3 residues ahead of the CDR3 end, with the missing end drawn from the germline J gene. V lost 6 bases to trimming and J lost 2 bases, with 14 bases between them. The CDR3 loop spans 14 amino acids. From germline, CDR1 is DFQATT and CDR2 SNEGSKA (reference sequence).

Details on this clone: The read comes to an end 3 residues before the CDR3 does, leaving the germline J gene to fill in the end. The gene calls are TRBV5-1 and TRBJ2-5; 7 positions agree with TRBD1. This CDR3 comprises 13 residues. After removal of 4 bases from V and 2 bases from J, the junction contained 2 bases not matched to a gene. CDR1 is SGHRS, CDR2 YFSETQ, per germline. The CDR3 spells CASSRDRQETQYF. The DNA read from the CDR3 is TGCGCCAGCAGCAGGGACAGACAAGAGACC.

On this clone: The read ends 3 residues shy of where the CDR3 ends; the end is completed using the germline J gene. The chain couples TRBV7-9 to TRBJ2-7, with unresolved D. Looked up from germline, CDR1 is SEHNR and CDR2 is FQNEAQ (reference sequence). Trimming removed 3 bases from V and 3 bases from J, with 6 bases in between. The length of the CDR3 is 12 residues. The CDR3 loop reads CASSLNYYEQYF. The CDR3 bases that were read are TGTGCCAGCAGCTTGAACTACTACGAG.

CDR3 DNA (partial): TGTGCCAGCAGCGCGACAGGGGCT. It specifies CASSATGA. The whole CDR3 sequence reads CASSATGAQYF. J is TRBJ2-4 and V is TRBV7-9; 8 nucleotides align to TRBD1. The read finishes 3 residues shy of the CDR3 end, and the germline J gene is used to complete it. The germline CDR1 and CDR2 sequences are SEHNR and FQNEAQ (reference sequence). There are 11 residues in the CDR3.

Regarding this clone: The CDR3 goes on 3 residues after the read ends, and that part is filled in from the germline J gene. This chain links TRBV20-1 with TRBJ2-4, with D perhaps matching TRBD1 (6 bases). The CDR3 has 12 amino acids. Looked up from germline, CDR1 is DFQATT and CDR2 is SNEGSKA (reference sequence). CDR3 loop: CSARTVQETQYF. Partial CDR3 DNA: TGCAGTGCGAGGACAGTACAAGAGACT.

Points on this clone: The junction does not match germline at one end; this may be a read error. The read comes to an end 3 residues before the CDR3 does, leaving the germline J gene to fill in the end. This chain joins TRBV19 and TRBJ2-3; D is possibly TRBD1 (5 bases). This CDR3 has 14 amino acids. Germline V gene data show CDR1 as LNHDA and CDR2 as SQIVND (reference sequence). This CDR3 is CASSIQASTDTQYF. CDR3 DNA (partial): TGTGCTAGTAGTATACAGGCTAGCACAGATACG. The full variable domain, completed using reference TRBV19 and TRBJ2-3, is DGGITQSPKYLFRKEGQNVTLSCEQNLNHDAMYWYRQDPGQGLRLIYYSQIVNDFQKGDIAEGYSVSREKKESFPLTVTSAQKNPTAFYLCASSIQASTDTQYFGPGTRLTVL.

As regards this clone: From the germline J gene comes the end of the CDR3, since the read stops 3 residues before it. The chain carries TRBV5-1 and TRBJ2-3; D might be TRBD1 (5 bases). The CDR3 is 14 amino acids. The germline gives CDR1 SGHRS, CDR2 YFSETQ. The chain's CDR3 is CASSSRGGNQPQYF. The sequenced part of the CDR3 DNA is TGCGCCAGCAGCTCTAGGGGTGGCAATCAGCCG.

A remark on this clone: The read ends 3 residues shy of where the CDR3 ends; the end is completed using the germline J gene. The chain employs TRBV27 and TRBJ2-3, with TRBD1 matching 9 bases. The CDR3 contains 15 residues. Germline V gives CDR1 MNHEY, CDR2 SMNVEV (reference sequence). Unmatched junction bases numbered 9, after V lost 8 bases and J lost 3 bases. The part of the CDR3 DNA that was read is TGTGCCAGCGCCCCCTGGGACAGGGAAACAGATACG. This sequence encodes CASAPWDRETDT. The full CDR3 sequence reads CASAPWDRETDTQYF.

As concerns this clone: The CDR3 is cut off 3 residues early in the read; its end comes from the germline J gene. The chain links TRBV4-2 to TRBJ2-2, with D unresolved. Trimming shortened V by 4 bases and J by 3 bases, and 6 bases separated the two germline ends. This CDR3 is 13 amino acids long. Germline loops: CDR1 LGHNA, CDR2 YNFKEQ. This CDR3 reads CASSLVDTGELFF. The DNA read from the CDR3 is TGTGCCAGCAGCCTAGTGGACACCGGGGAG.

The CDR3 spells CASSLTGGTDTQYF. Incomplete CDR3 DNA: TGTGCCAGCAGCTTAACCGGGGGCACAGATACG. The chain uses TRBV7-3 and TRBJ2-3; a possible D gene is TRBD2 (5 bases). With the read ending 3 residues before the CDR3 end, the germline J gene is used to fill in that end. CDR3 length: 14 residues. Germline V lookup: CDR1 SGHTA, CDR2 FQGTGA. V gave up 0 bases and J gave up 1 base, with 5 bases separating them.

Points on this clone: The sequence runs out 3 residues before the end of the CDR3; the remainder is reconstructed from the germline J gene. The chain has TRBV6-2 or TRBV6-3 and TRBJ2-4; D possibly corresponds to TRBD2 (5 bases). Germline V gene data show CDR1 as MNHEY and CDR2 as SVGEGT. The CDR3 spans 14 residues. CDR3 loop: CASSYRRGSYGQYF. The covered CDR3 bases are TGTGCCAGCAGTTACCGTCGGGGTTCCTATGGT.

On this clone itself: The read ends 3 residues before the CDR3 terminus; that terminus is restored from the germline J gene. The chain carries TRBV7-9 and TRBJ2-7; 7 bases match TRBD1. Germline CDR1 and CDR2: SEHNR and FQNEAQ (reference sequence). The trim removed 5 bases at V and 2 bases at J, leaving 6 bases unmatched. The CDR3 has 14 amino acids. CDR3 DNA (partial): TGTGCCAGCAGCGACCGGGACAGTACCTACGAG. Amino acid sequence: CASSDRDSTYE. The entire CDR3 is CASSDRDSTYEQYF.

A word on this clone: The CDR3 end falls 3 residues outside the read, so it is completed with the germline J gene. This sequence joins TRBV20-1 and TRBJ1-2; the D is unclear. The CDR3 covers 8 residues. The germline gives CDR1 DFQATT, CDR2 SNEGSKA (reference sequence). The sequenced part of the CDR3 DNA is TGCAGTGACGGGGGC. This codes for CSDGG. The whole CDR3 reads CSDGGYTF.

Of note for this clone: The read gets to within 3 residues of the CDR3 end, and the germline J gene fills in the rest. The chain joins TRBV20-1 to TRBJ2-5; 10 nucleotides agree with TRBD2. The CDR3 runs 15 residues. V was pared by 5 bases and J by 7 bases, with 13 bases of the junction left unmatched. CDR1 and CDR2 (germline): DFQATT, SNEGSKA (reference sequence). The covered CDR3 bases are TGCAGTGCTGCGACTTTCCAGCGGGGGGGTGGGACC. Translated: CSAATFQRGGGT. The whole CDR3 region reads CSAATFQRGGGTQYF.